This entry is about one T cell receptor beta chain. As yet, its antigen is unknown. The data belong to a study of beta chain features in type 1 diabetes. Study-level information: Patients looked much like healthy donors when it came to age, gender and cell yields. In all, 85 million to 130 million sorted cells from all samples were analyzed. Study-wide results and limits: For Type 1 diabetes patients, all four CD4+ subsets carried TCRB CDR3s that were moderately but significantly shorter.

The sequenced template was cDNA made from the entire isolated RNA. TCRdb's copy holds only in-frame clones and misses some; the assay was immunoSEQ multiplex PCR. The sample yields roughly 150,000 clones, 7.8% seen once. J lost 1 base, V lost 4 bases, and 0 bases had no gene match. The CDR3 loop spans 13 amino acids. CDR1 and CDR2 from the germline V gene are LNHDA and SQIVND (reference sequence). This TCR came from a woman aged 40 to 50 with type 1 diabetes. Input material: central memory CD4+ T cells from blood. V and J are TRBV19 and TRBJ1-1; 7 bases are a match to TRBD1. CDR3 region: CASSRQGNTEAFF. The CDR3 coding sequence is TGTGCCAGTAGTAGACAGGGGAACACTGAAGCTTTCTTT.